The source of this T cell receptor beta chain is a study of blood T cell repertoires in COVID-19. About the study: Sites across the United States, Italy and Spain contributed samples from acute and convalescent COVID-19.

This clone was detected only once. TCRdb's copy holds only in-frame clones and misses some; the assay was immunoSEQ multiplex PCR. The sample holds about 83,000 clones, around 87% seen once. Trimming at V came to 5 bases and at J to 4 bases, leaving 14 bases not matched to a gene. CDR1 SGHTA and CDR2 FQGTGA come from the germline V gene. This CDR3 has 17 amino acids. This sequence originates from a man aged 80 or over with active or convalescent COVID-19. The sequencing sample was made of peripheral blood. The chain joins TRBV7-3 to TRBJ2-1, with 7 bases aligning to TRBD1. As DNA, the CDR3 is TGTGCCAGCAGCCTCCGCCCGGGGACAGAATTTTACAATGAGCAGTTCTTC. Translated, it gives CASSLRPGTEFYNEQFF.